These T cell receptor beta chains were read from a single sample in a study of blood T cell repertoires in COVID-19. The repertoire was sequenced with immunoSEQ multiplex PCR; TCRdb's copy has only in-frame clones and lacks some. The repertoire includes roughly 380,000 clones, around 87% of them detected once, and 1.3% sits in the top ten. The sample consisted of PBMCs or T cells enriched from blood (not recorded which). The receptors come from a man aged 25 to 40 who had recovered from COVID-19. The CDR3 runs from the conserved cysteine through the conserved F or W. D genes are given only for firm matches. Not every row has a clone size; where given, it reads once, few, many or a size class.

V,J,length,size,D,DNA,CDR3
TRBV19,TRBJ1-6,14,NA,NA,TGTGCCAGTAGTAAACAGACCTATAATTCACCCCTCCACTTT,CASSKQTYNSPLHF
TRBV28,TRBJ1-6,15,NA,NA,TGTGCCAGCAGGTCGTCCCACGGGGTCGGCTCACCCCTCCACTTT,CASRSSHGVGSPLHF
TRBV6-5,TRBJ2-3,15,NA,TRBD1,TGTGCCAGCAGCGCCCAGGGGACAGGCACAGATACGCAGTATTTT,CASSAQGTGTDTQYF
TRBV7-8,TRBJ1-1,12,NA,NA,TGTGCCAGCAGTCAGGGTTTGTCTGAAGCTTTCTTT,CASSQGLSEAFF
TRBV4-3,TRBJ1-1,16,few,NA,TGCGCCAGCAGCAAAGCGGGGGGCCGGAAAGGGACTGAAGCTTTCTTT,CASSKAGGRKGTEAFF
TRBV11-3,TRBJ1-5,13,few,NA,TGTGCCAGCCTGGAGGTCAGGGGACAGCCCCAGCATTTT,CASLEVRGQPQHF
TRBV3-1/TRBV3-2,TRBJ2-6,16,NA,NA,TGTGCCAGCAGCCAGAAAGGGGGTTCTGGGGCCAACGTCCTGACTTTC,CASSQKGGSGANVLTF
TRBV6-5,TRBJ2-1,15,NA,NA,TGTGCCAGCAGTTACGCGGTAGCGGAAAACAATGAGCAGTTCTTC,CASSYAVAENNEQFF
TRBV29-1,TRBJ2-1,13,NA,TRBD2,TGCAGCGTTACTAGCGGAGCCTACAATGAGCAGTTCTTC,CSVTSGAYNEQFF
TRBV9,TRBJ2-2,13,NA,NA,TGTGCCAGCAGCCCTTGGGGGGCCGGGGAGCTGTTTTTT,CASSPWGAGELFF
TRBV2,TRBJ2-5,14,NA,TRBD2,TGTGCCAGCGGGAGGGGACCATCGTCAGAGACCCAGTACTTC,CASGRGPSSETQYF
TRBV29-1,TRBJ2-2,14,few,TRBD1,TGCAGCGTTCGGACAGGAGCGAACACCGGGGAGCTGTTTTTT,CSVRTGANTGELFF
TRBV6-1,TRBJ2-2,17,NA,TRBD1,TGTGCCAGCAGTGAAGCGTTCGCAGGGGGCGCCACCGGGGAGCTGTTTTTT,CASSEAFAGGATGELFF
TRBV27,TRBJ1-2,15,NA,NA,TGTGCCAGCAGTTTTTCCCGGGAGTGGAACTATGGCTACACCTTC,CASSFSREWNYGYTF
TRBV2,TRBJ1-6,14,few,NA,TGTGCCAGCGCGGGCCGCTCCTATAATTCACCCCTCCACTTT,CASAGRSYNSPLHF
TRBV19,TRBJ1-5,17,few,TRBD1,TGTGCCAGTAGTCCCACAGGCGACAGGGGTTTGCGGCAGCCCCAGCATTTT,CASSPTGDRGLRQPQHF
TRBV5-1,TRBJ1-1,17,once,TRBD1,TGCGCCAGCAGCCCGGGACAGGGGGCAAGGGTGAACACTGAAGCTTTCTTT,CASSPGQGARVNTEAFF
TRBV10-3,TRBJ2-7,15,NA,TRBD1,TGTGCCATCGGACGGTTGGGACAGGGGGACTACGAGCAGTACTTC,CAIGRLGQGDYEQYF
TRBV5-5,TRBJ1-2,13,NA,NA,TGTGCCAGCAGCTTGTTAGTGACTTATGGCTACACCTTC,CASSLLVTYGYTF
TRBV7-9,TRBJ1-3,13,NA,NA,TGTGCCAGCAGCCTAATTCTGCGAAACACCATATATTTT,CASSLILRNTIYF
TRBV7-9,TRBJ2-1,12,NA,TRBD2,TGTGCCAGCAGCGCCCGGGGGGGTGAGCAGTTCTTC,CASSARGGEQFF
TRBV7-9,TRBJ2-7,16,NA,TRBD1,TGTGCCAGCAGCTTAGACTCGGGGACAGCTTCCTACGAGCAGTACTTC,CASSLDSGTASYEQYF
TRBV5-1,TRBJ2-7,14,NA,NA,TGCGCCAGCAGCTTGGGTCAGGGAAATAACGAGCAGTACTTC,CASSLGQGNNEQYF
TRBV4-3,TRBJ2-1,20,NA,NA,TGCGCCAGCAGCCAAGAAGGGACTAGTTTTTCAGGGGGCTCCTACAATGAGCAGTTCTTC,CASSQEGTSFSGGSYNEQFF
TRBV7-3,TRBJ2-1,15,NA,NA,TGTGCCAGCAGCTCCTGGACTATAACGGGACCTTCCCAGTTCTTC,CASSSWTITGPSQFF
TRBV7-2,TRBJ2-3,16,NA,TRBD2,TGTGCCAGCAGCTTAGCGGGGCGGGGGTCCACAGATACGCAGTATTTT,CASSLAGRGSTDTQYF
TRBV10-2,TRBJ2-1,15,few,NA,TGCGCCAGCAGTGACCGAGACAGAGATGGCAATGAGCAGTTCTTC,CASSDRDRDGNEQFF
TRBV13,TRBJ1-3,14,NA,NA,TGTGCCAGCAGCTCCCTCATTCAGGGGCACACCATATATTTT,CASSSLIQGHTIYF
TRBV30,TRBJ1-2,15,many,NA,TGTGCCTGGATTTTGGGGGGTTTAGGCGGCTATGGCTACACCTTC,CAWILGGLGGYGYTF
TRBV18,TRBJ2-5,16,NA,TRBD1,TGTGCCAGCTCACCACAGGGTCCGGGACAGGGGTCCCCCCAGTACTTC,CASSPQGPGQGSPQYF
TRBV5-1,TRBJ2-7,13,NA,NA,TGCGCCAGCAGCTTAAACGGACTTGCCGAGCAGTACTTC,CASSLNGLAEQYF
TRBV2,TRBJ2-2,21,once,TRBD1,TGTGCCAGGGAAGGGGTCCGTTCAGAGGGGGAAGACAGGGGTGTCACCGGGGAGCTGTTTTTT,CAREGVRSEGEDRGVTGELFF
TRBV29-1,TRBJ2-1,12,NA,NA,TGCAGCGTTCATCGAGAATACAATGAGCAGTTCTTC,CSVHREYNEQFF
TRBV7-8,TRBJ1-2,13,NA,NA,TGTGCCAGCAGCTCGGCCCTAGGGGATGGCTACACCTTC,CASSSALGDGYTF
TRBV6-5,TRBJ1-1,13,NA,NA,TGTGCCAGCAACGGGGTTGCGAACACTGAAGCTTTCTTT,CASNGVANTEAFF
TRBV27,TRBJ1-6,15,NA,NA,TGTGCCAGCACCTTGGTGTCGGGGAGGAATTCACCCCTCCACTTT,CASTLVSGRNSPLHF
TRBV6-2/TRBV6-3,TRBJ2-7,15,NA,NA,TGTGCCAGCAGCCCGACCCCTCACAGGGCGGGCGAGCAGTACTTC,CASSPTPHRAGEQYF
TRBV29-1,TRBJ1-1,13,NA,TRBD1,TGCAGCGTGGAAGGACAGGGTGGGACTGAAGCTTTCTTT,CSVEGQGGTEAFF
TRBV25-1,TRBJ1-2,12,few,TRBD1,TGTGCCAGCGAAACAGGGGCCTATGGCTACACCTTC,CASETGAYGYTF
TRBV27,TRBJ1-2,17,NA,NA,TGTGCCAGCAGTCAAACAGGCTGGGGGGACCGGGGTCCTGGCTACACCTTC,CASSQTGWGDRGPGYTF
TRBV10-2,TRBJ2-7,13,NA,NA,TGCGCCAGCGGGAGGCCGGGGGGCCTCGAGCAGTACTTC,CASGRPGGLEQYF
TRBV5-1,TRBJ2-1,15,NA,TRBD1,TGCGCCAGCAGCGGGGGACAGGGGATTCTCAATGAGCAGTTCTTC,CASSGGQGILNEQFF
TRBV18,TRBJ1-1,15,NA,NA,TGTGCCAGCTCACCACCGAACAGGGTTCGCACTGAAGCTTTCTTT,CASSPPNRVRTEAFF
TRBV19,TRBJ1-5,13,NA,TRBD1,TGTGCCAGTAACGACAGGGGCAATCAGCCCCAGCATTTT,CASNDRGNQPQHF
TRBV28,TRBJ1-5,13,NA,NA,TGTGCCAGCAGTGGCTCAGGGGCTCAGCCCCAGCATTTT,CASSGSGAQPQHF
TRBV5-4,TRBJ2-7,19,NA,TRBD2,TGTGCCAGCAGCTCAGGGTGGCTAGCGGGGGACCCCGTTTCCTACGAGCAGTACTTC,CASSSGWLAGDPVSYEQYF
TRBV6-7,TRBJ1-6,17,NA,NA,TGTGCCAGCACATACTCCGGGACAACATTTTCTAATTCACCCCTCCACTTT,CASTYSGTTFSNSPLHF
TRBV10-1,TRBJ2-2,14,NA,NA,TGCGCCAGCACCAAACAGGGATACACCGGGGAGCTGTTTTTT,CASTKQGYTGELFF
TRBV15,TRBJ2-7,18,NA,TRBD2,TGTGCCACCAGCAGAGCCCACGGGGGGGCCGCTCGCGGTGGCGAGCAGTACTTC,CATSRAHGGAARGGEQYF